Below, 19 T cell receptor beta chains from the same sample are listed, as sequenced in a study of early T cells in non-severe SARS-CoV-2 infection (dated by TCRdb to the early 2020s). The library was made by 5' RACE. Sequenced using a NextSeq 500. Using fastp trimming at Q25 and MiXCR clonotype assembly, TCRdb reanalyzed the public sequencing data and kept in-frame beta chains. Each CDR3 protein gets just one entry, which takes the most common genes and DNA from the rows behind it. A total of 98,000 or so distinct CDR3 sequences appear in this sample, approximately 12% of them only once. Of the sample, 4.4% falls within the top ten clones. This material consisted of whole blood, taken at baseline. The receptors originated from an adult who was a healthcare worker with PCR-confirmed SARS-CoV-2 infection or an uninfected control (not recorded which).

This clonotype was counted only a few times. This chain connects TRBV5-1 to TRBJ2-3, with D hard to call. CDR1 is SGHRS, CDR2 YFSETQ, per germline. V was trimmed by 4 bases and J by 2 bases, leaving 14 bases between them. This CDR3 spans 15 amino acids. The CDR3 DNA is TGCGCCAGCAGCGTAGTCCCCCAGTCCACAGATACGCAGTATTTT. It yields the protein CASSVVPQSTDTQYF.

The rearrangement joins TRBV5-1 to TRBJ2-3, with unresolved D. V was trimmed by 4 bases and J by 2 bases, leaving 8 bases between them. This CDR3 comprises 13 residues. Germline CDR1 and CDR2: SGHRS and YFSETQ. The CDR3: CASSPDPTDTQYF. The CDR3 region has the DNA TGCGCCAGCAGCCCGGACCCCACAGATACGCAGTATTTT.

V is TRBV14 and J is TRBJ2-1; D is undetermined. Germline V lookup: CDR1 SGHDN, CDR2 FVKESK. Trimming pared 1 base from V and 5 bases from J, leaving 15 bases between. The CDR3 is 16 residues long. The CDR3 protein is CASSQGTAAIHNEQFF. DNA of the CDR3: TGTGCCAGCAGCCAAGGGACGGCCGCTATTCACAATGAGCAGTTCTTC.

This clonotype was picked up a small number of times. V and J are TRBV28 and TRBJ1-5; TRBD1 might be the D (5 bases). Germline assignment: CDR1 MDHEN and CDR2 SYDVKM. Trimming removed 8 bases at V and 4 bases at J, with 12 bases between. The CDR3 contains 13 residues. For the CDR3, the DNA is TGTGCCAGCCTAACCGGGGGAAATCAGCCCCAGCATTTT. This codes for CASLTGGNQPQHF.

The chain joins TRBV5-1 to TRBJ1-2; TRBD1 is a possible D gene (6 bases). CDR1 SGHRS and CDR2 YFSETQ come from the germline V gene. The CDR3 runs to 12 residues. The V end was cut by 4 bases, the J end by 6 bases, with 10 bases between. CDR3 protein: CASSRDTDGYTF. CDR3 nucleotides: TGCGCCAGCAGCCGGGACACGGATGGCTACACCTTC.

This clonotype has more than one count but fewer than ten. This chain links TRBV18 with TRBJ2-2; D is undetermined. V was clipped by 2 bases and J by 4 bases, with 5 bases between them. The CDR3 is made up of 13 amino acids. Germline CDR1 and CDR2: KGHSH and LQKENI. The CDR3 is CASSPTVTGELFF. Here the CDR3 DNA reads TGTGCCAGCTCACCAACCGTCACCGGGGAGCTGTTTTTT.

This clonotype has more than one count but fewer than ten. CDR3 DNA: TGTGCCAGCAGCCCACTAATGGGGAGCGACGGGGAGCTGTTTTTT. This gives the protein CASSPLMGSDGELFF. This chain uses TRBV9 with TRBJ2-2; TRBD2 is a possible D gene (5 bases). This CDR3 contains 15 residues. CDR1 SGDLS and CDR2 YYNGEE come from the germline V gene. V was pared by 4 bases and J by 7 bases, with 17 bases between.

This clonotype was counted between two and nine times. V usage is TRBV13 and J usage is TRBJ2-7, with no clear D. V lost 4 bases and J lost 3, with 13 bases in between. There are 14 residues in the CDR3. CDR1 PRHDT and CDR2 FYEKMQ come from the germline V gene (reference sequence). CDR3 nucleotide sequence: TGTGCCAGCAGCTCCACCGGGTCCCGCTACGAGCAGTACTTC. Protein sequence: CASSSTGSRYEQYF.

This clonotype was counted a few times. V usage is TRBV6-2 or TRBV6-3 and J usage is TRBJ1-1; 9 bases are a match to TRBD1. The V and J ends lost 5 bases and 1 base, in that order; junction bases with no gene match: 8. Per the germline V gene, CDR1 is MNHEY and CDR2 is SVGEGT. This CDR3 is built from 16 residues. In nucleotides, the CDR3 is TGTGCCAGCAGTAACTGGAAGGGACAGGGGAACACTGAAGCTTTCTTT. Encoded protein: CASSNWKGQGNTEAFF.

V and J are TRBV29-1 and TRBJ1-5, with 8 bases lining up with TRBD1. J was trimmed by 4 bases and V by 6 bases; bases with no gene match: 5. CDR3 length: 13 residues. Per germline, CDR1 SQVTM and CDR2 ANQGSEA. CDR3 bases: TGCAGCGTGGGGACAGGTGGGAATCAGCCCCAGCATTTT. Translated, it gives CSVGTGGNQPQHF. The whole variable domain, remainder taken from reference TRBV29-1 and TRBJ1-5, is SAVISQKPSRDICQRGTSLTIQCQVDSQVTMMFWYRQQPGQSLTLIATANQGSEATYESGFVIDKFPISRPNLTFSTLTVSNMSPEDSSIYLCSVGTGGNQPQHFGDGTRLSIL.

This clonotype was recorded only once. The chain uses TRBV29-1 and TRBJ2-7; a possible D gene is TRBD1 (6 bases). The CDR3 is 12 amino acids. Germline-derived CDR1 and CDR2 are SQVTM and ANQGSEA. The germline V and J ends were trimmed by 4 bases and 7 bases, with 14 bases remaining between them. Here the CDR3 DNA reads TGCAGCGTTGGAACAGGGACAAGGGAGCAGTACTTC. It codes for CSVGTGTREQYF.

This clonotype was seen repeatedly, ten times or more. This chain links TRBV20-1 with TRBJ1-1, with D unresolved. Trimming removed 6 bases at V and 5 bases at J, with 7 bases between. Germline lookup yields CDR1 DFQATT and CDR2 SNEGSKA (reference sequence). CDR3 length: 10 amino acids. Here the CDR3 DNA reads TGCAGTGCCCGCAGGACTGAAGCTTTCTTT. Residues: CSARRTEAFF.

This clonotype was observed many times. The gene calls are TRBV28 and TRBJ2-1, with a weak D call TRBD2 (5 bases). Deletions cut 6 bases from V and 5 bases from J, with 14 bases between. The CDR3 runs 14 residues. Germline lookup yields CDR1 MDHEN and CDR2 SYDVKM. The CDR3 sequence: CASRDLPPNNEQFF. CDR3 DNA: TGTGCCAGCAGGGACTTGCCCCCGAACAATGAGCAGTTCTTC.

This clonotype was seen more than once but under ten times. The chain uses TRBV12-3 or TRBV12-4 and TRBJ1-6; D unclear. CDR3 length equals 13 residues. Trimming took off 5 bases at V and 9 bases at J, with 11 bases between the two ends. The CDR3 sequence: CASSPPAPSPLHF. CDR3 bases: TGTGCCAGCAGTCCACCGGCGCCTTCACCCCTCCACTTT.

V usage is TRBV30 and J usage is TRBJ1-1; the match to TRBD1 covers 9 bases. The germline gives CDR1 GTSNPN, CDR2 SVGIG (reference sequence). CDR3 length equals 15 residues. Trimming at V came to 3 bases and at J to 4 bases, leaving 9 bases not matched to a gene. CDR3 bases: TGTGCCTGGAGAGGCCCGGGACAGGGCACCACTGAAGCTTTCTTT. Translating it yields CAWRGPGQGTTEAFF. The full variable domain, completed using reference TRBV30 and TRBJ1-1, is SQTIHQWPATLVQPVGSPLSLECTVEGTSNPNLYWYRQAAGRGLQLLFYSVGIGQISSEVPQNLSASRPQDRQFILSSKKLLLSDSGFYLCAWRGPGQGTTEAFFGQGTRLTVV.

This clonotype was seen more than once but under ten times. This chain joins TRBV6-1 and TRBJ2-7; 11 nucleotides align to TRBD2. This CDR3 contains 16 residues. V shed 3 bases, J shed 3 bases, and the junction held 7 bases outside the gene matches. Per the germline V gene, CDR1 is MNHNS and CDR2 is SASEGT. This CDR3 reads CASSEATSGVLYEQYF. The CDR3 DNA reads as TGTGCCAGCAGTGAGGCGACTAGCGGGGTACTCTACGAGCAGTACTTC.

The chain carries TRBV6-5 and TRBJ2-3; 11 nucleotides agree with TRBD2. Per the germline V gene, CDR1 is MNHEY and CDR2 is SVGAGI. With 2 bases clipped from V and 6 bases from J, the junction kept 4 bases outside the gene matches. The CDR3 sequence is 15 residues long. This chain's CDR3 is CASSYVAGGPDTQYF. The CDR3 bases are TGTGCCAGCAGTTACGTAGCGGGGGGGCCCGATACGCAGTATTTT.

This clonotype was observed at least ten times. This chain joins TRBV20-1 and TRBJ1-6, with D hard to call. This CDR3 contains 14 residues. Germline-derived CDR1 and CDR2 are DFQATT and SNEGSKA (reference sequence). V was shortened by 0 bases and J by 10 bases, with 13 bases between the two germline ends. This CDR3 is CSARDPRMESPLHF. The CDR3 DNA sequence: TGCAGTGCTAGAGATCCCAGGATGGAATCACCCCTCCACTTT.

The rearrangement links TRBV6-5 to TRBJ1-1, with D possibly being TRBD1 (5 bases). The CDR3 extends over 14 amino acids. Germline-derived CDR1 and CDR2 are MNHEY and SVGAGI. Trimming took 6 bases from V and 5 from J, leaving 16 bases between them. CDR3: CASRMRGARTEAFF. The CDR3 nucleotides are TGTGCCAGCAGGATGAGGGGCGCGAGGACTGAAGCTTTCTTT.